Presented here are 15 T cell receptor beta chains from one specimen sequenced in a study of shared clonotypes between healthy human individuals. Measured with immunoSEQ multiplex PCR; TCRdb has only the in-frame clones, and not every one. The profile covers a few hundred thousand clones, with just over 75% appearing a single time and around 12% taken by the ten largest. Sequenced: PBMCs. Receptor source: a woman aged 40 to 49 in good health. Some clones in this sample may be carry-over from other donors' samples.

A single count supports this clone. This chain connects TRBV20-1 to TRBJ2-2; the D gene is possibly TRBD2 (6 bases). Deletions cut 6 bases from V and 6 bases from J, with 8 bases between. Germline values: CDR1 DFQATT, CDR2 SNEGSKA (reference sequence). The CDR3 covers 11 residues. The CDR3 sequence: CSARLAGELFF. The CDR3 DNA follows: TGCAGTGCACGACTAGCCGGGGAGCTGTTTTTT.

The genes are TRBV5-1 and TRBJ2-2, with D uncertain. The CDR3 has 14 amino acids. V shed 0 bases and J shed 0 bases, with 3 bases lying between them. CDR1 is SGHRS and CDR2 is YFSETQ in the germline V gene. CDR3 DNA sequence: TGCGCCAGCAGCTTGGACCCGAACACCGGGGAGCTGTTTTTT. It encodes CASSLDPNTGELFF.

This chain connects TRBV4-2 to TRBJ1-2; maybe TRBD1 (5 bases). CDR3 length: 16 residues. CDR1 is LGHNA, CDR2 YNFKEQ, per germline. Trimming took 0 bases from V and 0 from J, leaving 11 bases between them. DNA of the CDR3: TGTGCCAGCAGCCAAGATCAGGGAGGAACTAACTATGGCTACACCTTC. It codes for CASSQDQGGTNYGYTF.

This rearrangement joins TRBV11-2 to TRBJ2-2; 10 nucleotides align to TRBD2. V lost 2 bases to trimming and J lost 4 bases; unmatched junction nucleotides: 4. This CDR3 has 16 residues. Looked up from germline, CDR1 is SGHAT and CDR2 is FQNNGV. CDR3 DNA: TGTGCCAGCAGCTTACTAGCGGGAGAGGCCACCGGGGAGCTGTTTTTT. Its protein is CASSLLAGEATGELFF.

The chain recombines TRBV2 with TRBJ2-4; a possible D gene is TRBD1 (6 bases). The CDR3 loop spans 17 amino acids. V lost 8 bases and J lost 1, with 21 bases in between. The germline gives CDR1 SNHLY, CDR2 FYNNEI. CDR3 nucleotide sequence: TGTGCCAGCCTTAGAGGGGGTCCCGGTGGGGCCAAAAACATTCAGTACTTC. This codes for CASLRGGPGGAKNIQYF.

The count of this clone is one. This sequence joins TRBV9 and TRBJ2-1; D not certain. V gave up 3 bases and J gave up 2 bases, with 6 bases separating them. From germline, CDR1 is SGDLS and CDR2 YYNGEE. The CDR3 runs 13 residues. The CDR3 protein is CASSGDPYNEQFF. The CDR3 DNA follows: TGTGCCAGCAGCGGAGACCCCTACAATGAGCAGTTCTTC.

V is TRBV5-1 and J is TRBJ2-7; D is ambiguous. This CDR3 contains 15 residues. Trimming took 2 bases from V and 3 from J, leaving 15 bases between them. CDR1 is SGHRS, CDR2 YFSETQ, per germline. The CDR3 reads CASSLMDSTRYEQYF. The CDR3 nucleotides read TGCGCCAGCAGCTTAATGGATTCGACCCGCTACGAGCAGTACTTC.

This clone was found a few times. The chain combines TRBV29-1 with TRBJ1-2; D is possibly TRBD1 (5 bases). V dropped 4 bases and J dropped 3 bases, with 12 bases sitting between them. This CDR3 comprises 13 residues. Germline CDR1 and CDR2: SQVTM and ANQGSEA. For the CDR3, the DNA is TGCAGCGTTGGCGAGGGGCGCGACTATGGCTACACCTTC. Amino acids: CSVGEGRDYGYTF.

The chain has TRBV30 and TRBJ1-2; D not certain. V dropped 0 bases and J dropped 0 bases, with 8 bases sitting between them. This CDR3 contains 14 residues. Germline CDR1 is GTSNPN and CDR2 is SVGIG (reference sequence). CDR3 coding DNA: TGTGCCTGGAGTGTACAATACGCTAACTATGGCTACACCTTC. It specifies CAWSVQYANYGYTF.

The rearrangement joins TRBV6-1 to TRBJ1-4; 7 positions match TRBD1. Per germline, CDR1 MNHNS and CDR2 SASEGT. V lost 2 bases and J lost 3; bases outside the gene matches: 0. The CDR3 contains 14 residues. CDR3 sequence: CASSERGPNEKLFF. The CDR3 DNA follows: TGTGCCAGCAGTGAAAGGGGGCCTAATGAAAAACTGTTTTTT.

J is TRBJ2-7 and V is TRBV7-6; 10 bases fit TRBD1. Germline V gene lookup returns CDR1 SGHVS and CDR2 FNYEAQ. J was trimmed by 3 bases and V by 5 bases; bases with no gene match: 16. This CDR3 is built from 18 residues. CDR3 in amino acids: CASSPRPPGQGVIYEQYF. CDR3 nucleotides: TGTGCCAGCAGCCCCCGCCCCCCCGGACAGGGGGTTATCTACGAGCAGTACTTC.

The chain joins TRBV7-9 to TRBJ2-7, with D perhaps assigned TRBD1 or TRBD2 (5 bases each). V lost 8 bases and J 0 bases, leaving 14 bases between the germline ends. The CDR3 is made up of 14 amino acids. Germline V CDR1 and CDR2: SEHNR, FQNEAQ (reference sequence). The CDR3 loop is CASAMGRSSYEQYF. CDR3 nucleotide sequence: TGTGCCAGCGCAATGGGACGTTCCTCCTACGAGCAGTACTTC.

This chain links TRBV19 with TRBJ2-5, with D hard to call. The CDR3 covers 13 residues. V was shortened by 5 bases and J by 5 bases, with 12 bases between the two germline ends. The germline gives CDR1 LNHDA, CDR2 SQIVND (reference sequence). CDR3 sequence reads: CASSRQDQETQYF. The CDR3 DNA reads as TGTGCCAGTAGTCGGCAGGATCAGGAGACCCAGTACTTC.

The rearrangement uses TRBV28 and TRBJ2-3; TRBD2 is a possible D gene (5 bases). The CDR3 loop spans 13 amino acids. Germline-derived CDR1 and CDR2 are MDHEN and SYDVKM. V lost 3 bases and J lost 7, with 11 bases in between. The CDR3 DNA follows: TGTGCCAGCAGTTTCAGCAGCGGATATACGCAGTATTTT. It encodes CASSFSSGYTQYF.

V and J are TRBV4-2 and TRBJ2-2; 8 bases map to TRBD1. CDR1 and CDR2 (germline): LGHNA, YNFKEQ. The CDR3 has 17 residues. V lost 4 bases to trimming and J lost 4 bases; unmatched junction nucleotides: 11. The CDR3: CASSPETDRGSTGELFF. CDR3 in DNA: TGTGCCAGCAGCCCGGAAACTGACAGGGGTAGCACCGGGGAGCTGTTTTTT.